This T cell receptor beta chain was sequenced in a study of blood T cell repertoires in COVID-19. In the authors' methods: How many nucleated cells were present was estimated from reference gene primer amplification. The data were produced by immunoSEQ multiplex PCR, yet TCRdb's version contains in-frame clones alone and is incomplete. V and J calls and clone size are given by that table; D and trimming were obtained from the DNA. Of about 50,000 clones in the sample, approximately 88% were seen once. Per germline, CDR1 LGHNA and CDR2 YSLEER. This CDR3 is built from 16 residues. For this clone: Relative to the germline gene, one junction end is altered; a read error may explain this.

The sample consisted of peripheral blood. The receptor was derived from a human donor in a cohort sampled during active COVID-19. The chain links TRBV4-3 to TRBJ1-3, with TRBD1 identical over 8 bases. The CDR3 region is CASGQTGTGSGNTIYF. CDR3 nucleotides: TGCGCCAGCGGCCAAACCGGGACAGGATCTGGAAACACCATATATTTT.